Listed below are T cell receptor beta chains from one sample, sequenced in a study of molecular identifiers for immune sequencing clone quantification. TCRdb re-derived calls from the PCR reads in MiXCR, one entry per CDR3 protein. The sample records about half a million distinct CDR3 sequences, about a fifth being singletons. Input material: naive CD8+ T cells from blood, with Jurkat cell RNA spiked in. The receptor set was obtained from a human donor in good health. Some libraries in this study had Jurkat cell RNA spiked in. Both conserved end residues are part of each CDR3. The order of the fields is D gene, clone size, J gene, V gene, CDR3 DNA, CDR3 protein. A D gene is named only where the DNA matches it firmly. Clone size appears in some rows only: once, few, many, or a class for an expanded clone.

>-|many|TRBJ1-1|TRBV4-3
TGCGCCAGCAGCCAAGAACGGGTGCACACTGAAGCTTTCTTT
CASSQERVHTEAFF
>-|many|TRBJ2-3|TRBV9
TGTGCCAGCAGCCGGGGGACCGCTCCAGATACGCAGTATTTT
CASSRGTAPDTQYF
>TRBD2|-|TRBJ2-2|TRBV9
TGTGCCAGCAGCGTCGGGACTAGCGGGATAATTACCGGGGAGCTGTTTTTT
CASSVGTSGIITGELFF
>-|many|TRBJ1-4|TRBV29-1
TGCAGCGTTGAAGAATGGGGGGAAACTAATGAAAAACTGTTTTTT
CSVEEWGETNEKLFF
>-|few|TRBJ1-4|TRBV25-1
TGTGCCAGCAGTGGACAAGCACAGGGAGGGGTCGAAAAACTGTTTTTT
CASSGQAQGGVEKLFF
>-|-|TRBJ2-7|TRBV20-1
TGCAGTGCTAAAAGGGTGAGCGAGCAGTACTTC
CSAKRVSEQYF
>-|-|TRBJ2-3|TRBV20-1
TGCAGTGCTATGAGATCCGGGACAAAGGTAGATACGCAGTATTTT
CSAMRSGTKVDTQYF
>-|-|TRBJ2-5|TRBV27
TGTGCCAGCAGTTTTTCCTCGACTGGCGGGATTCAAGAGACCCAGTACTTC
CASSFSSTGGIQETQYF
>-|many|TRBJ2-5|TRBV28
TGTGCCAGCAGTTTATCCAACCTGGAGACCCAGTACTTC
CASSLSNLETQYF
>-|few|TRBJ1-1|TRBV11-2
TGTGCCAGCAGCTTATGGATGGGGGACACTGAAGCTTTCTTT
CASSLWMGDTEAFF
>-|few|TRBJ2-7|TRBV5-6
TGTGCCAGCACCCCAGCGGGACAGCAAGCCGAGCAGTACTTC
CASTPAGQQAEQYF
>-|-|TRBJ2-7|TRBV19
TGTGCCAGTAGTCCCGGATCCTACGGGCAGTACTTC
CASSPGSYGQYF
>TRBD2|few|TRBJ2-7|TRBV3-1
TGTGCCAGCAGCCAAGAATCGGCGGGAGACTACGAGCAGTACTTC
CASSQESAGDYEQYF
>-|many|TRBJ1-1|TRBV29-1
TGCAGCGTTGATGGGGGTTCTGAAGCTTTCTTT
CSVDGGSEAFF